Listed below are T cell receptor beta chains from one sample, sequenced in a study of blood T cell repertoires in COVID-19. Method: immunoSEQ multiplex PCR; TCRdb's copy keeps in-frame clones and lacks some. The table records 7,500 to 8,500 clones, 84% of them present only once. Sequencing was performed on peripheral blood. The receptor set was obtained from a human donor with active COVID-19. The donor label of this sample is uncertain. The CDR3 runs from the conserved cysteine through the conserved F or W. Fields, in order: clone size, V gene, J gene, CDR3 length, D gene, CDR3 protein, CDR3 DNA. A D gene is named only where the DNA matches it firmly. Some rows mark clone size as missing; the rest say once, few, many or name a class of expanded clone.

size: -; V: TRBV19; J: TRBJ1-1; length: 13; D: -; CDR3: CASSAQRNTEAFF; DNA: TGTGCCAGTAGTGCCCAGCGGAACACTGAAGCTTTCTTT
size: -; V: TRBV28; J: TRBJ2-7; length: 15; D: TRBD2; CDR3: CASTSGSGTSYEQYF; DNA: TGTGCCAGCACTTCTGGGAGCGGGACCTCCTACGAGCAGTACTTC
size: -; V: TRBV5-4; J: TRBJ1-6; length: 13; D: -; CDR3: CASRPSSDSPLHF; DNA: TGTGCCAGCAGACCCTCCTCAGATTCACCCCTCCACTTT
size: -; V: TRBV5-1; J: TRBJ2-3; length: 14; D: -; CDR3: CASSLRTATDTQYF; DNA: TGCGCCAGCAGCTTGCGGACAGCTACAGATACGCAGTATTTT
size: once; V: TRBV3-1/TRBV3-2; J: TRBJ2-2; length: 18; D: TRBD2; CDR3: CASSHYRRLAGGGGELFF; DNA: TGTGCCAGCAGCCATTACCGACGACTAGCGGGAGGAGGCGGGGAGCTGTTTTTT
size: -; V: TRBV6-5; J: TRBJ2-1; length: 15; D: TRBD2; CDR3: CASSPAGTRYNEQFF; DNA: TGTGCCAGCAGCCCCGCGGGGACTAGATACAATGAGCAGTTCTTC
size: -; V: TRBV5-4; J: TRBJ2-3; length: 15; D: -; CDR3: CASSLDSYPTDTQYF; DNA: TGTGCCAGCAGCTTGGACTCCTACCCCACAGATACGCAGTATTTT
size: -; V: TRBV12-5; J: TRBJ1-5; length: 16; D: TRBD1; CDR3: CASGLRTGVSNQPQHF; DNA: TGTGCTAGTGGTTTGCGGACAGGGGTAAGCAATCAGCCCCAGCATTTT
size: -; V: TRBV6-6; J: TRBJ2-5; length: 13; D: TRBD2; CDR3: CATSGRGGETQYF; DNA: TGTGCCACTAGCGGGAGGGGCGGGGAGACCCAGTACTTC
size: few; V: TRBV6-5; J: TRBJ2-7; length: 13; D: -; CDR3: CASTADTSYEQYF; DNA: TGTGCCAGCACCGCGGACACTTCCTACGAGCAGTACTTC
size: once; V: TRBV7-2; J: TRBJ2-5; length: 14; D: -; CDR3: CASSQGNGQETQYF; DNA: TGTGCCAGCAGCCAGGGAAATGGGCAAGAGACCCAGTACTTC
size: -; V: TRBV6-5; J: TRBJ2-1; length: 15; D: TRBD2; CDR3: CASSYLREGVGEQFF; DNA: TGTGCCAGCAGTTACTTGCGGGAGGGTGTAGGTGAGCAGTTCTTC
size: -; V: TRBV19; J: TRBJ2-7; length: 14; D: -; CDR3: CASSIVEGGNEQYF; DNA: TGTGCCAGTAGTATAGTCGAGGGAGGAAACGAGCAGTACTTC
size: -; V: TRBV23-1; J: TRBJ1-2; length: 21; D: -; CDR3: CASSRRTYSSKGRIRSYGYTF; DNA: TGCGCCAGCAGTAGACGGACATATAGCTCAAAAGGACGGATTCGGAGCTATGGCTACACCTTC
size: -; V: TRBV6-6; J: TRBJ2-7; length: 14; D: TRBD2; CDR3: CATTPGTSHYEQYF; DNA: TGTGCCACCACCCCCGGGACTAGCCACTACGAGCAGTACTTC
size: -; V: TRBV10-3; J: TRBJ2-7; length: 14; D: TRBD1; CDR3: CAIRGTGGSYEQYF; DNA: TGTGCCATCAGGGGGACAGGGGGCTCCTACGAGCAGTACTTC
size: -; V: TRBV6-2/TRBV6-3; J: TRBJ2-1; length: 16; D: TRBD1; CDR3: CASSLHRDRGPNEQFF; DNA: TGTGCCAGCAGTCTCCACAGGGACAGGGGGCCTAATGAGCAGTTCTTC
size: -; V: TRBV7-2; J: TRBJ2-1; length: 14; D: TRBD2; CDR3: CASSPRLANNEQFF; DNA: TGTGCCAGCAGCCCGAGACTAGCGAATAATGAGCAGTTCTTC
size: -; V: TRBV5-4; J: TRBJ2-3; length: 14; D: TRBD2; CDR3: CASSFGLVGDTQYF; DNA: TGTGCCAGCAGCTTTGGACTAGTCGGAGATACGCAGTATTTT
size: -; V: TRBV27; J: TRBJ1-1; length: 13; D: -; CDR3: CASRSGLDAEAFF; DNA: TGTGCCAGCAGGTCCGGCCTAGACGCTGAAGCTTTCTTT
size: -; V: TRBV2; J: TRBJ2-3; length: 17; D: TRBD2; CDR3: CASSGTSGRANTDTQYF; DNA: TGTGCCAGCAGTGGGACTAGCGGGAGGGCCAACACAGATACGCAGTATTTT
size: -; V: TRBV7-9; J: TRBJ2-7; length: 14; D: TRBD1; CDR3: CASSLAAGGYEQYF; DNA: TGTGCCAGCAGCTTGGCGGCAGGGGGCTACGAGCAGTACTTC
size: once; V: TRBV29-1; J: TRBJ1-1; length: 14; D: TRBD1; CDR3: CSVEGDSQGTEAFF; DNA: TGCAGCGTTGAGGGGGATTCACAGGGGACTGAAGCTTTCTTT